A single sample gave rise to the 5 T cell receptor beta chains below, sequenced in a study of blood T cells in healthy people across ages. Primers used in a second PCR of about 6 to 11 cycles were a sample-barcoded 5' primer and a J-beta primer mix. TCRdb fed the 5' RACE reads into MiXCR, producing one record per CDR3 protein. Found here are over a million distinct CDR3 sequences, approximately 40% of them singletons; the top ten hold 7.9%. Specimen: blood. Every receptor here comes from a woman aged 18-35 years in good health.

This clonotype appeared a few times. Here the CDR3 reads CASSLVISGTASGREQFF. The DNA of the CDR3 is TGTGCCAGCAGCTTAGTAATATCCGGGACGGCGTCGGGCAGGGAGCAGTTCTTC. The chain links TRBV7-2 to TRBJ2-1; D may correspond to TRBD1 or TRBD2 (5 bases each). This CDR3 is built from 18 residues. V was shortened by 1 base and J by 10 bases, with 26 bases between the two germline ends. Germline V CDR1 and CDR2: SGHTA, FQGNSA. Complete variable domain (other parts from reference TRBV7-2 and TRBJ2-1): GAGVSQSPSNKVTEKGKDVELRCDPISGHTALYWYRQSLGQGLEFLIYFQGNSAPDKSGLPSDRFSAERTGGSVSTLTIQRTQQEDSAVYLCASSLVISGTASGREQFFGPGTRLTVL.

The chain has TRBV30 and TRBJ2-7; no reliable D call. V shed 1 base and J shed 0 bases, with 7 bases lying between them. Per germline, CDR1 GTSNPN and CDR2 SVGIG (reference sequence). This CDR3 has 13 amino acids. CDR3 in amino acids: CAWSELVSYEQYF. CDR3 sequence (DNA): TGTGCCTGGAGTGAGCTGGTCTCCTACGAGCAGTACTTC.

The V gene is TRBV20-1, the J gene TRBJ2-7, with D perhaps TRBD1 (6 bases). From germline, CDR1 is DFQATT and CDR2 SNEGSKA (reference sequence). This CDR3 comprises 11 residues. The V end lost 4 bases, the J end lost 2 bases, and 6 bases lay between the germline ends. For the CDR3, the DNA is TGCAGTGCTAACAGGGCCTACGAGCAGTACTTC. This sequence encodes CSANRAYEQYF.

This clonotype appeared a few times. This chain connects TRBV2 to TRBJ2-7; a possible D gene is TRBD1 (5 bases). The ends were cut back, 7 bases at V and 3 bases at J, with 13 bases in the middle. Germline V gene data show CDR1 as SNHLY and CDR2 as FYNNEI. The CDR3 extends over 13 amino acids. The CDR3 is CASTSDMFYEQYF. The CDR3 DNA reads TGTGCCAGCACCTCGGACATGTTCTACGAGCAGTACTTC.

J is TRBJ2-3 and V is TRBV6-1; D is possibly TRBD1 (6 bases). From germline, CDR1 is MNHNS and CDR2 SASEGT. The CDR3 is 15 amino acids. The V gene lost 1 base and the J gene lost 2 bases, with 10 bases spanning the gap. CDR3 region: CASSEGAGVTDTQYF. The CDR3 bases are TGTGCCAGCAGTGAAGGGGCAGGGGTCACAGATACGCAGTATTTT.